These 17 T cell receptor beta chains were sequenced from one sample in a study of blood T cells in healthy people across ages. Next came a second PCR, run for about 6 to 12 cycles, which used a sample-barcoded 5' primer along with a J-beta primer mix. TCRdb itself ran the 5' RACE reads through MiXCR, one entry per CDR3 protein. The sample lists 380,000 or so distinct CDR3 sequences, 52% occurring once. Material: blood. These receptor sequences come from a man aged 55 to 70 in good health.

This clonotype came up once. A much larger clone lies one base from this, so it may be a read error. The rearrangement joins TRBV6-6 to TRBJ1-2; the match to TRBD1 covers 11 bases. This CDR3 has 14 residues. The junction had 8 bases not matched to a gene; V was cut back by 5 bases and J by 9 bases. CDR1 is MNHNY and CDR2 is SVGAGI in the germline V gene (reference sequence). CDR3 protein: CASSDRTGGTRYTF. The CDR3 DNA reads as TGTGCCAGCAGTGACCGGACAGGGGGCACGCGCTACACCTTC.

This clonotype was detected only a few times. The rearrangement uses TRBV6-5 and TRBJ2-6, with a weak D call TRBD2 (5 bases). Trimming shortened V by 0 bases and J by 0 bases, and 12 bases separated the two germline ends. In germline, CDR1 is MNHEY, CDR2 SVGAGI. The CDR3 consists of 18 residues. CDR3 in amino acids: CASSYSRVASSGANVLTF. The DNA for the CDR3 is TGTGCCAGCAGTTACTCGAGGGTAGCCAGCTCTGGGGCCAACGTCCTGACTTTC.

V and J are TRBV29-1 and TRBJ2-5, with D unclear. Matching the DNA end better, TRBJ2-7 makes the J call doubtful. The length of the CDR3 is 12 residues. The germline CDR1 and CDR2 sequences are SQVTM and ANQGSEA. The CDR3 sequence: CSVEGPGREQYF. The CDR3, as DNA: TGCAGCGTTGAGGGTCCGGGTCGCGAGCAGTACTTC.

The chain couples TRBV3-1 to TRBJ2-5; 10 nucleotides align to TRBD2. V lost 4 bases and J lost 2; bases outside the gene matches: 7. Germline CDR1 reads LGHDT; CDR2 reads YNNKEL (reference sequence). CDR3 size: 16 residues. The CDR3 spells CASSPLLAGYQETQYF. DNA for the CDR3: TGTGCCAGCAGCCCCTTACTAGCGGGGTATCAAGAGACCCAGTACTTC.

V is TRBV6-5 and J is TRBJ1-6; unclear D gene. The CDR3 covers 12 residues. Trimming pared 8 bases from V and 9 bases from J, leaving 11 bases between. Germline CDR1 and CDR2: MNHEY and SVGAGI. The CDR3 region has the DNA TGTGCCAGCCGATATCAGCTTTCACCCCTCCACTTT. The encoded protein is CASRYQLSPLHF.

A few counts support this clonotype. V is TRBV20-1 and J is TRBJ1-4, with D unclear. V dropped 1 base and J dropped 0 bases, with 9 bases sitting between them. Germline CDR1 reads DFQATT; CDR2 reads SNEGSKA (reference sequence). This CDR3 has 15 residues. The CDR3 loop is CSARVQHTTNEKLFF. The CDR3 DNA sequence: TGCAGTGCTAGAGTACAACATACAACTAATGAAAAACTGTTTTTT.

This clonotype came up a few times. This sequence joins TRBV9 and TRBJ2-3, with D hard to call. The CDR3 sequence is 14 residues long. The germline V gene encodes CDR1 SGDLS and CDR2 YYNGEE. Trimming cost V 6 bases and J 2 bases, with 13 bases left between them. Here the CDR3 reads CASTRTRVTDTQYF. The CDR3 nucleotides are TGTGCCAGCACCCGTACCCGAGTCACAGATACGCAGTATTTT.

The rearrangement uses TRBV28 and TRBJ2-5, with D possibly being TRBD2 (6 bases). Trimming stripped 6 bases from V and 1 base from J, with 15 bases between. The CDR3 runs 15 residues. CDR1 MDHEN and CDR2 SYDVKM come from the germline V gene. The CDR3 sequence: CASSTGGQSQETQYF. The CDR3 coding sequence is TGTGCCAGCAGCACCGGAGGGCAGAGCCAAGAGACCCAGTACTTC.

The rearrangement uses TRBV3-1 and TRBJ1-6; D not certain. The CDR3 has 14 amino acids. CDR1 is LGHDT, CDR2 YNNKEL, per germline (reference sequence). The V end was cut by 1 base, the J end by 5 bases, with 6 bases between. CDR3 loop: CASSQVSDNSPLHF. As DNA, the CDR3 is TGTGCCAGCAGCCAAGTCTCGGATAATTCACCCCTCCACTTT.

This clonotype was seen only once. The gene calls are TRBV6-4 and TRBJ2-1; no reliable D call. Per the germline V gene, CDR1 is MRHNA and CDR2 is SNTAGT. This CDR3 contains 14 residues. V lost 6 bases, J lost 5 bases, and 14 bases lay in between. CDR3 nucleotide sequence: TGTGCCAGCAGGACCTCACCCCAACACAATGAGCAGTTCTTC. As protein: CASRTSPQHNEQFF.

With respect to this clonotype: One end of the junction varies from germline; a read error may be responsible. V usage is TRBV10-3 and J usage is TRBJ2-1; D is unresolved. The CDR3 covers 17 residues. Germline CDR1 reads ENHRY; CDR2 reads SYGVKD. CDR3 protein: CAISADPNLTPYNEQFF. CDR3 nucleotides: TGTGCCATCAGTGCGGACCCTAACCTGACACCCTATAATGAGCAGTTCTTC.

This chain connects TRBV27 to TRBJ2-5; TRBD2 matches 10 bases. The J call could be wrong; TRBJ2-7 is a better fit for the DNA end. Germline values: CDR1 MNHEY, CDR2 SMNVEV (reference sequence). The CDR3 spans 16 residues. The CDR3 here is CASSTLGLAEAYEQYF. CDR3 in DNA: TGTGCCAGCAGTACCCTAGGACTAGCGGAGGCCTACGAGCAGTACTTC.

This clonotype has more than one count but fewer than ten. CDR3 protein: CASSMRALGAGEDQPQHF. The CDR3 bases are TGTGCCAGCAGCATGAGAGCCCTTGGGGCAGGGGAAGACCAGCCCCAGCATTTT. The chain carries TRBV7-8 and TRBJ1-5; D might be TRBD1 (6 bases). The CDR3 totals 18 residues. The ends were cut back, 5 bases at V and 7 bases at J, with 27 bases in the middle. Per germline, CDR1 SGHVS and CDR2 FQNEAQ.

The chain uses TRBV2 and TRBJ2-1; 10 bases map to TRBD1. This CDR3 spans 16 amino acids. J gave up 9 bases and V 9 bases, and 17 bases lay outside the gene matches. The germline gives CDR1 SNHLY, CDR2 FYNNEI. CDR3 nucleotides: TGTGCCAGTAGTCGGTCCCGACAGGGGGCATGGGGTGAGCAGTTCTTC. Translating it yields CASSRSRQGAWGEQFF.

The V gene is TRBV5-1, the J gene TRBJ2-5; D assignment may be TRBD1 or TRBD2 (5 bases each). CDR3 length: 14 residues. Germline lookup yields CDR1 SGHRS and CDR2 YFSETQ. The germline V and J ends were trimmed by 5 bases and 5 bases, with 16 bases remaining between them. CDR3 nucleotides: TGCGCCAGCAGGGACGGGACGCGTCGGGAGACCCAGTACTTC. It specifies CASRDGTRRETQYF.

The V and J genes are TRBV21-1 and TRBJ2-3. TRBV21-1 is assigned pseudogene status. This CDR3 has 13 amino acids. The CDR3 sequence: CASSKAGTDTQYF. In DNA, the CDR3 is TGTGCCAGCAGCAAAGCCGGCACAGATACGCAGTATTTT.

By share of the sample, this clonotype is medium-sized (0.01 to 0.1%). The CDR3 coding sequence is TGTGCCAGCAGTCCCACCCTTGGGCTGCAGGCTGAGCAGTACTTC. Translating it yields CASSPTLGLQAEQYF. This chain uses TRBV28 with TRBJ2-7, with D unclear. CDR3 length: 15 residues. V lost 5 bases to trimming and J lost 7 bases, with 21 bases between them. Per germline, CDR1 MDHEN and CDR2 SYDVKM.